One and the same sample provided the 14 T cell receptor beta chains below, sequenced in a study of patients and donors after allogeneic stem cell transplantation. In TCRdb, the RT-PCR reads were re-called with MiXCR into one record per CDR3 protein. Of about 400,000 distinct CDR3 sequences listed, 15% to 20% are singletons. Sequencing was carried out using blood, either unsorted or a sorted T cell fraction (not recorded which). These receptors were collected from a human donor who was either an allogeneic HSCT recipient or a stem cell or donor lymphocyte infusion donor (not recorded which). It is not recorded whose cells these are; they may come from a transplant donor.

This clonotype was counted a few times. The chain is built from TRBV7-2 and TRBJ2-7, with 11 positions matching TRBD2. The length of the CDR3 is 17 residues. V gave up 1 base and J gave up 4 bases; unmatched junction bases: 9. Germline CDR1 SGHTA, CDR2 FQGNSA. Written as DNA, the CDR3 is TGTGCCAGCAGCTTAGAGAGTAGCGGGGGGGCTAGGTACGAGCAGTACTTC. This gives the protein CASSLESSGGARYEQYF. Looking up the rest from reference TRBV7-2 and TRBJ2-7 gives the full variable domain: GAGVSQSPSNKVTEKGKDVELRCDPISGHTALYWYRQSLGQGLEFLIYFQGNSAPDKSGLPSDRFSAERTGGSVSTLTIQRTQQEDSAVYLCASSLESSGGARYEQYFGPGTRLTVT.

This clonotype was seen at least ten times. This chain links TRBV18 with TRBJ1-5, with D perhaps TRBD1 (6 bases). The CDR3 has 14 amino acids. Trimming left V 4 bases short and J 6 bases short, with 13 bases between. The germline CDR1 and CDR2 sequences are KGHSH and LQKENI. The CDR3 bases are TGTGCCAGCTCACTAGGGGGGACCGGTCAGCCCCAGCATTTT. It codes for CASSLGGTGQPQHF.

This chain uses TRBV10-3 with TRBJ2-1; tentatively, D is TRBD1 (6 bases). The V end lost 2 bases, the J end lost 0 bases, and 8 bases lay between the germline ends. The CDR3 contains 15 residues. Germline values: CDR1 ENHRY, CDR2 SYGVKD. CDR3 DNA sequence: TGTGCCATCAGTGAGACAGGGAGCTCCTACAATGAGCAGTTCTTC. As protein: CAISETGSSYNEQFF.

This clonotype was observed a few times. V gene TRBV20-1 combines with J gene TRBJ2-1; weak D call: TRBD2 (6 bases). Trimming shortened V by 3 bases and J by 0 bases, and 6 bases separated the two germline ends. The germline V gene encodes CDR1 DFQATT and CDR2 SNEGSKA (reference sequence). This CDR3 has 13 residues. This chain's CDR3 is CSASGSSYNEQFF. The CDR3 DNA is TGCAGTGCTAGCGGGAGCTCCTACAATGAGCAGTTCTTC.

This clonotype has ten or more counts. This chain links TRBV28 with TRBJ2-5; 9 nucleotides align to TRBD1. The germline CDR1 and CDR2 sequences are MDHEN and SYDVKM. The CDR3 loop spans 16 amino acids. Trimming removed 6 bases from V and 1 base from J; junction bases left unmatched: 9. CDR3 DNA: TGTGCCAGCAGATACATTGGGACAGGGACCCAAGAGACCCAGTACTTC. The encoded protein is CASRYIGTGTQETQYF.

The table lists this clonotype with many counts. The chain is built from TRBV6-5 and TRBJ2-4, with TRBD1 as a possible D gene (5 bases). V dropped 0 bases and J dropped 0 bases, with 6 bases sitting between them. The CDR3 totals 15 residues. Per germline, CDR1 MNHEY and CDR2 SVGAGI. CDR3 sequence: CASSYSTAAKNIQYF. DNA for the CDR3: TGTGCCAGCAGTTACTCGACAGCAGCCAAAAACATTCAGTACTTC.

This clonotype was counted only a few times. V usage is TRBV20-1 and J usage is TRBJ2-2, with D unclear. This CDR3 is 16 amino acids long. The germline CDR1 and CDR2 sequences are DFQATT and SNEGSKA (reference sequence). The V end was cut by 5 bases, the J end by 3 bases, with 19 bases between. The CDR3 spells CSAFDEALTDTGELFF. The CDR3 DNA is TGCAGTGCTTTCGATGAGGCCCTCACGGACACCGGGGAGCTGTTTTTT.

This clonotype was counted many times. The J gene is TRBJ2-2, the V gene TRBV5-1; no clear D. Germline CDR1 is SGHRS and CDR2 is YFSETQ. The CDR3 is made up of 15 amino acids. Between the trimmed V and J ends, which lost 1 base and 3 bases, there was a span of 10 bases. In nucleotides, the CDR3 is TGCGCCAGCAGCTTGAGTATGCGGTACACCGGGGAGCTGTTTTTT. This translates into CASSLSMRYTGELFF.

This clonotype occurred a few times. The chain has TRBV20-1 and TRBJ1-1; D is uncertain. V dropped 6 bases and J dropped 6 bases, with 8 bases sitting between them. The CDR3 has 10 residues. Germline V gene sequence: CDR1 DFQATT, CDR2 SNEGSKA (reference sequence). The DNA of the CDR3 is TGCAGTGCCCTCGGGGCTGAAGCTTTCTTT. This sequence encodes CSALGAEAFF.

This chain joins TRBV27 and TRBJ2-7, with D possibly matching TRBD2 (6 bases). The V gene's germline CDR1 is MNHEY and CDR2 SMNVEV (reference sequence). The length of the CDR3 is 14 residues. The V end lost 6 bases, the J end lost 6 bases, and 18 bases lay between the germline ends. CDR3 DNA: TGTGCCAGCAGAATGGGGGGAGAAGGTCGCGAGCAGTACTTC. This translates into CASRMGGEGREQYF.

The rearrangement links TRBV30 to TRBJ1-5, with D tentatively TRBD1 (5 bases). The germline V and J ends were trimmed by 0 bases and 9 bases, with 12 bases remaining between them. The CDR3 spans 13 residues. Germline assignment: CDR1 GTSNPN and CDR2 SVGIG (reference sequence). CDR3 in amino acids: CAWSVQAGRPQHF. The CDR3 DNA follows: TGTGCCTGGAGTGTACAGGCCGGCAGGCCCCAGCATTTT.

The rearrangement links TRBV14 to TRBJ2-5, with TRBD1 identical over 9 bases. Germline loops: CDR1 SGHDN, CDR2 FVKESK. This CDR3 is built from 15 residues. The V gene end was trimmed by 2 bases and the J gene end by 4 bases; junction bases not matched to a gene: 5. Written as DNA, the CDR3 is TGTGCCAGCAGCCAACATAACAGGGGGCGAGAGACCCAGTACTTC. Protein: CASSQHNRGRETQYF.

This clonotype showed up many times. The gene calls are TRBV12-3 or TRBV12-4 and TRBJ2-2; D uncertain. V lost 3 bases and J 6 bases, leaving 11 bases between the germline ends. The CDR3 runs 14 residues. The CDR3 reads CASSLSLHSGELFF. CDR3 bases: TGTGCCAGCAGTTTGTCACTCCATTCCGGGGAGCTGTTTTTT.

The rearrangement links TRBV7-8 to TRBJ2-7; D not certain. The V end lost 6 bases, the J end lost 3 bases, and 6 bases lay between the germline ends. This CDR3 is built from 11 residues. Germline assignment: CDR1 SGHVS and CDR2 FQNEAQ. The CDR3 loop reads CASRLGYEQYF. The CDR3 nucleotides are TGTGCCAGCAGACTCGGCTACGAGCAGTACTTC.